Below, 31 T cell receptor beta chains from the same sample are listed, as sequenced in a study of metastatic and nonmetastatic thyroid tumors. TCRdb re-clonotyped the PCR reads through MiXCR. The sample carries roughly 25,000 clones, 20% to 25% recorded once. None of the patients had undergone any treatment ahead of thyroid surgery. What was sequenced was blood. These receptors all stem from a male donor with papillary thyroid cancer or a benign thyroid nodule (not recorded which). Some clones in this sample may be carry-over from other donors' samples.

This clone showed up many times. The chain carries TRBV6-4 and TRBJ2-2, with 9 bases aligning to TRBD2. Trimming at V came to 3 bases and at J to 4 bases, leaving 0 bases not matched to a gene. The CDR3 sequence is 14 residues long. Germline CDR1 is MRHNA and CDR2 is SNTAGT. The DNA for the CDR3 is TGTGCCAGCAGTGAGCGGGGGGGCACCGGGGAGCTGTTTTTT. Its translation is CASSERGGTGELFF.

This clone occurred many times. The V and J genes are TRBV28 and TRBJ1-1; no firm D call. Per germline, CDR1 MDHEN and CDR2 SYDVKM. CDR3 size: 12 residues. Trimming shortened V by 3 bases and J by 8 bases, and 10 bases separated the two germline ends. This CDR3 is CASSLRQREAFF. The CDR3 DNA is TGTGCCAGCAGTTTGCGACAAAGGGAAGCTTTCTTT.

In this sample, this clone turned up many times. The chain employs TRBV27 and TRBJ2-3, with D maybe TRBD1 (6 bases). Germline V gene data show CDR1 as MNHEY and CDR2 as SMNVEV (reference sequence). The ends were cut back, 3 bases at V and 1 base at J, with 8 bases in the middle. This CDR3 contains 14 residues. The CDR3 bases are TGTGCCAGCAGTTTTGGGGGCCGCACAGATACGCAGTATTTT. Its translation: CASSFGGRTDTQYF.

This clone was observed at least ten times. The chain combines TRBV4-1 with TRBJ2-3, with no clear D. The CDR3 length is 16 residues. The V end was cut by 4 bases, the J end by 1 base, with 15 bases between. CDR1 MGHRA and CDR2 YSYEKL come from the germline V gene. CDR3 nucleotides: TGCGCCAGCAGCCGATTTCTAGATTCCGGCACAGATACGCAGTATTTT. Translation gives CASSRFLDSGTDTQYF.

This clone has at least ten counts. This chain connects TRBV12-3 or TRBV12-4 to TRBJ1-3; no definite D call. This CDR3 region has 15 residues. With 5 bases removed from V and 0 bases from J, the gap between germline ends came to 11 bases. Here the CDR3 reads CASSNSYYSGNTIYF. The CDR3, as DNA: TGTGCCAGCAGTAACAGCTACTACTCTGGAAACACCATATATTTT.

As to this clone: A much larger clone differs by one base, so this may be a read error. The V gene is TRBV2, the J gene TRBJ1-3; D uncertain. Germline loops: CDR1 SNHLY, CDR2 FYNNEI. V dropped 9 bases and J dropped 0 bases, with 12 bases sitting between them. The CDR3 is 14 residues long. This CDR3 reads CARNTVDSGNTIYF. For the CDR3, the DNA is TGTGCCAGAAATACAGTGGACTCTGGAAACACCATATATTTT.

This clone was picked up many times. The CDR3 coding sequence is TGTGCCAGTAGTCTGACAGGGTACGAGCAGTACTTC. Its protein product is CASSLTGYEQYF. This rearrangement joins TRBV19 to TRBJ2-7, with 7 bases lining up with TRBD1. The CDR3 runs to 12 residues. The germline V gene has CDR1 LNHDA and CDR2 SQIVND (reference sequence). V was clipped by 5 bases and J by 4 bases; unmatched bases: 2.

This clone is classed as medium-sized. The J gene is TRBJ2-1, the V gene TRBV24-1, with 9 bases matching TRBD1. The V gene end was trimmed by 0 bases and the J gene end by 5 bases; junction bases not matched to a gene: 4. CDR3 length: 16 residues. Germline CDR1 reads KGHDR; CDR2 reads SFDVKD. CDR3 loop: CATSDLTTGGNNEQFF. In DNA form, the CDR3 reads TGTGCCACCAGTGATTTGACGACAGGGGGTAACAATGAGCAGTTCTTC.

This clone appeared many times. This chain connects TRBV13 to TRBJ2-2, with 10 bases aligning to TRBD2. This CDR3 is built from 16 residues. Trimming took 5 bases from V and 1 from J; bases not matched to a gene: 4. Germline CDR1 and CDR2: PRHDT and FYEKMQ (reference sequence). CDR3 coding DNA: TGTGCCAGCAGCCTTAGCGGGGGGTTGAACACCGGGGAGCTGTTTTTT. This sequence encodes CASSLSGGLNTGELFF.

The chain combines TRBV11-1 with TRBJ2-7, with D tentatively TRBD2 (6 bases). This CDR3 has 14 amino acids. The V end lost 11 bases, the J end lost 4 bases, and 21 bases lay between the germline ends. The V gene's germline CDR1 is SGHAT and CDR2 FQDESV (reference sequence). CDR3 residues: CACYATGEFYEQYF. The DNA for the CDR3 is TGTGCCTGCTACGCGACGGGAGAGTTTTACGAGCAGTACTTC.

CDR3: CASSKLDSVRTF. DNA for the CDR3: TGTGCCAGCAGCAAACTTGACAGCGTTCGGACCTTC. This chain joins TRBV3-1 and TRBJ1-2, with D possibly matching TRBD1 (5 bases). V gave up 5 bases and J gave up 14 bases, with 18 bases separating them. Germline CDR1 reads LGHDT; CDR2 reads YNNKEL (reference sequence). The CDR3 spans 12 residues.

This clone was observed many times. The genes are TRBV20-1 and TRBJ2-7; D is perhaps TRBD1 (6 bases). Germline lookup yields CDR1 DFQATT and CDR2 SNEGSKA (reference sequence). There are 14 residues in the CDR3. With 5 bases removed from V and 2 bases from J, the gap between germline ends came to 16 bases. The CDR3 sequence is CSARRPTGAYEQYF. DNA for the CDR3: TGCAGTGCTCGACGACCGACAGGTGCCTACGAGCAGTACTTC.

This clone was recorded at least ten times. Other DNA sequences in this specimen translate into the identical CDR3. This CDR3 reads CASSRQPGQGNTEAFF. The CDR3 region has the DNA TGTGCCAGCAGCAGACAACCGGGACAGGGGAATACTGAAGCTTTCTTT. This chain joins TRBV9 and TRBJ1-1; 10 bases agree with TRBD1. The CDR3 totals 16 residues. The germline V gene has CDR1 SGDLS and CDR2 YYNGEE. The V gene end was trimmed by 4 bases and the J gene end by 5 bases; junction bases not matched to a gene: 11.

This clone was counted many times. The rearrangement links TRBV19 to TRBJ1-2; a weak D match, TRBD1 (5 bases). The V end was cut by 7 bases, the J end by 4 bases, with 16 bases between. The CDR3 runs 14 residues. CDR1 is LNHDA and CDR2 is SQIVND in the germline V gene (reference sequence). The DNA for the CDR3 is TGTGCCAGTACAAGGGCCGACAGATCCTATGGCTACACCTTC. Encoded protein: CASTRADRSYGYTF.

This clone was recorded at least ten times. The chain joins TRBV7-2 to TRBJ2-1, with D uncertain. Between the trimmed V and J ends, which lost 3 bases and 7 bases, there was a span of 1 base. Germline V gene data show CDR1 as SGHTA and CDR2 as FQGNSA. CDR3 size: 10 residues. CDR3 region: CASSFNEQFF. The CDR3 DNA reads as TGTGCCAGCAGCTTTAATGAGCAGTTCTTC. The variable domain in full, with the rest retrieved from reference TRBV7-2 and TRBJ2-1, is GAGVSQSPSNKVTEKGKDVELRCDPISGHTALYWYRQSLGQGLEFLIYFQGNSAPDKSGLPSDRFSAERTGGSVSTLTIQRTQQEDSAVYLCASSFNEQFFGPGTRLTVL.

This clone appeared a few times. The CDR3 here is CASSYIPYEQYF. CDR3 nucleotide sequence: TGTGCCAGCAGTTACATACCTTACGAGCAGTACTTC. This sequence joins TRBV6-2 or TRBV6-3 and TRBJ2-7; D call uncertain. Trimming cost V 2 bases and J 4 bases, with 6 bases left between them. The CDR3 extends over 12 amino acids. CDR1 and CDR2 (germline): MNHEY, SVGEGT.

The V gene is TRBV11-2, the J gene TRBJ2-1, with 8 bases matching TRBD2. The CDR3 is 18 amino acids. Germline V CDR1 and CDR2: SGHAT, FQNNGV. Trimming took 5 bases from V and 8 from J; bases not matched to a gene: 20. Here the CDR3 DNA reads TGTGCCAGCAGCCGCCTTGGGGCCTCGAGAGTAGCGGGGTATGAGCAGTTCTTC. Its protein is CASSRLGASRVAGYEQFF.

By frequency in the sample, this clone is medium-sized (0.01 to 0.1%). The chain joins TRBV6-2 or TRBV6-3 to TRBJ2-7; 7 nucleotides match TRBD2. V gave up 2 bases and J gave up 2 bases; unmatched junction bases: 6. CDR3 size: 15 residues. Looked up from germline, CDR1 is MNHEY and CDR2 is SVGEGT. This CDR3 reads CASSYEEGGPYEQYF. Here the CDR3 DNA reads TGTGCCAGCAGTTACGAAGAGGGAGGGCCCTACGAGCAGTACTTC.

This clone was counted ten times or more. The genes are TRBV6-1 and TRBJ2-7; D remains unclear. Trimming left V 8 bases short and J 0 bases short, with 11 bases between. The germline V gene has CDR1 MNHNS and CDR2 SASEGT. CDR3 length: 13 residues. The chain's CDR3 is CASLSHSSYEQYF. Here the CDR3 DNA reads TGTGCCAGCCTTAGCCACAGCTCCTACGAGCAGTACTTC.

In this sample, this clone turned up many times. The V gene is TRBV12-3 or TRBV12-4, the J gene TRBJ1-1; weak D call: TRBD1 (6 bases). This CDR3 is 14 amino acids long. Trimming cost V 6 bases and J 3 bases, with 14 bases left between them. The CDR3 loop reads CASRVGGAYTEAFF. DNA for the CDR3: TGTGCCAGCAGGGTGGGGGGGGCTTACACTGAAGCTTTCTTT.

This clone was observed at least ten times. The J gene is TRBJ1-4, the V gene TRBV7-2; 11 bases align to TRBD1. J was trimmed by 1 base and V by 5 bases; bases with no gene match: 9. Per the germline V gene, CDR1 is SGHTA and CDR2 is FQGNSA. This CDR3 is 18 amino acids long. In DNA, the CDR3 is TGTGCCAGCAGCATCCTAGGACAGGGGGCAGAAACTAATGAAAAACTGTTTTTT. Protein sequence: CASSILGQGAETNEKLFF.

This clone was counted ten times or more. The V and J genes are TRBV3-1 and TRBJ2-5; 7 positions agree with TRBD1. CDR3 length: 14 residues. Germline CDR1 LGHDT, CDR2 YNNKEL (reference sequence). V gave up 4 bases and J gave up 2 bases; unmatched junction bases: 4. In DNA, the CDR3 is TGTGCCAGCAGCCCGACAGGGTGGCAAGAGACCCAGTACTTC. Protein: CASSPTGWQETQYF.

This clone appeared many times. The V gene is TRBV5-1, the J gene TRBJ2-5; D possibly corresponds to TRBD2 (5 bases). Germline CDR1 is SGHRS and CDR2 is YFSETQ. The CDR3 runs 12 residues. The germline V and J ends were trimmed by 4 bases and 3 bases, with 7 bases remaining between them. CDR3 loop: CASSNGEETQYF. The CDR3 nucleotides are TGCGCCAGCAGCAACGGGGAAGAGACCCAGTACTTC.

The table lists this clone with many counts. The chain has TRBV20-1 and TRBJ1-1, with 8 bases aligning to TRBD1. The CDR3 is 15 amino acids. Per germline, CDR1 DFQATT and CDR2 SNEGSKA (reference sequence). With V trimmed by 4 bases and J by 0 bases, 7 bases remained unmatched. CDR3: CSAKTPGGLNTEAFF. The CDR3 DNA sequence: TGCAGTGCTAAGACCCCAGGGGGCTTGAACACTGAAGCTTTCTTT.

This clone was seen ten or more times. The CDR3 DNA reads TGTGCCAGCAGCTTGTGGGGGATTGGTATCAGCAATCAGCCCCAGCATTTT. Its protein product is CASSLWGIGISNQPQHF. The V call is TRBV5-4, the J call TRBJ1-5; possibly TRBD1 for D (5 bases). V was shortened by 1 base and J by 1 base, with 15 bases between the two germline ends. The CDR3 extends over 17 amino acids. Germline V gene sequence: CDR1 SGHNT, CDR2 YYREEE (reference sequence). The full variable domain, completed using reference TRBV5-4 and TRBJ1-5, is ETGVTQSPTHLIKTRGQQVTLRCSSQSGHNTVSWYQQALGQGPQFIFQYYREEENGRGNFPPRFSGLQFPNYSSELNVNALELDDSALYLCASSLWGIGISNQPQHFGDGTRLSIL.

The sample holds many counts of this clone. The V and J genes are TRBV7-9 and TRBJ2-5; D uncertain. This CDR3 comprises 11 residues. Germline values: CDR1 SEHNR, CDR2 FQNEAQ (reference sequence). V gave up 5 bases and J gave up 2 bases, with 3 bases separating them. This CDR3 is CASSPQETQYF. The CDR3 DNA reads as TGTGCCAGCAGCCCTCAAGAGACCCAGTACTTC.

This clone showed up many times. The chain is built from TRBV12-3 or TRBV12-4 and TRBJ2-5, with a possible D match to TRBD2 (6 bases). Deletions cut 3 bases from V and 5 bases from J, with 13 bases between. The CDR3 is made up of 14 amino acids. CDR3 in DNA: TGTGCCAGCAGTTTGTTGGAGGGTGCGGAGACCCAGTACTTC. It is translated as CASSLLEGAETQYF.

This clone was recorded many times. The chain has TRBV27 and TRBJ2-5, with 7 bases lining up with TRBD2. Losses at the gene ends were 6 bases for V and 4 bases for J; bases not matched to a gene: 11. Germline-derived CDR1 and CDR2 are MNHEY and SMNVEV (reference sequence). The CDR3 has 15 amino acids. The CDR3 DNA reads as TGTGCCAGCAGCCCTGGACTAGTTGGTACAGAGACCCAGTACTTC. It encodes CASSPGLVGTETQYF.

The rearrangement uses TRBV6-1 and TRBJ2-7; D not certain. Germline values: CDR1 MNHNS, CDR2 SASEGT. This CDR3 comprises 12 residues. This CDR3 reads CASCEGSPRKYV. The CDR3 DNA sequence: TGTGCCAGCTGTGAAGGCTCCCCTCGTAAGTACGTC.

This clone has a single count. One end of the junction fails to match germline, which may point to a read error. The V call is TRBV11-2, the J call TRBJ2-7; 11 bases are shared with TRBD2. The length of the CDR3 is 16 residues. The germline V gene has CDR1 SGHAT and CDR2 FQNNGV. For the CDR3, the DNA is TGTGCCAGCAGCCCCGGGCTAGCGGGAGGAGCCTATGAGCAGTACTTC. Translating it yields CASSPGLAGGAYEQYF.

This clone is deemed medium-sized. The rearrangement joins TRBV4-3 to TRBJ2-7; D remains ambiguous. The V end lost 2 bases, the J end lost 2 bases, and 7 bases lay between the germline ends. This CDR3 is 13 amino acids long. CDR1 and CDR2 from the germline V gene are LGHNA and YSLEER. The CDR3 is CASSQSFTYEQYF. The CDR3 DNA follows: TGCGCCAGCAGCCAATCCTTCACCTACGAGCAGTACTTC.